What follows are 28 T cell receptor beta chains derived from one specimen sequenced in a study of cytomegalovirus exposure and HLA in healthy donors. The PCR employed 60 Vbeta primers together with 13 Jbeta primers. Measured with immunoSEQ multiplex PCR; TCRdb has only the in-frame clones, and not every one. This sample's table reports 100,000 to 150,000 clones. The sample was PBMCs. The receptors derive from a woman between 40 and 50 years old in good health and CMV-seronegative.

This chain links TRBV6-5 with TRBJ2-3; D perhaps matches TRBD2 (5 bases). Trimming pared 1 base from V and 3 bases from J, leaving 8 bases between. This CDR3 comprises 14 residues. Germline V gene sequence: CDR1 MNHEY, CDR2 SVGAGI. Here the CDR3 reads CASSYFSGTDTQYF. DNA of the CDR3: TGTGCCAGCAGTTACTTTTCGGGGACAGATACGCAGTATTTT.

The rearrangement links TRBV27 to TRBJ2-7, with TRBD2 matching 8 bases. This CDR3 comprises 14 residues. After removal of 6 bases from V and 3 bases from J, the junction contained 7 bases not matched to a gene. The germline V gene has CDR1 MNHEY and CDR2 SMNVEV (reference sequence). The chain's CDR3 is CASRRTGGVYEQYF. Here the CDR3 DNA reads TGTGCCAGCAGAAGGACGGGGGGGGTCTACGAGCAGTACTTC.

The chain employs TRBV19 and TRBJ2-2, with a possible D match to TRBD1 (6 bases). CDR3 length: 16 amino acids. Looked up from germline, CDR1 is LNHDA and CDR2 is SQIVND (reference sequence). The germline V and J ends were trimmed by 3 bases and 2 bases, with 13 bases remaining between them. The CDR3 sequence: CASSITGQINTGELFF. Here the CDR3 DNA reads TGTGCCAGTAGTATTACGGGACAAATCAACACCGGGGAGCTGTTTTTT. Based on the CDR3 plus reference TRBV19 and TRBJ2-2, the full variable domain is DGGITQSPKYLFRKEGQNVTLSCEQNLNHDAMYWYRQDPGQGLRLIYYSQIVNDFQKGDIAEGYSVSREKKESFPLTVTSAQKNPTAFYLCASSITGQINTGELFFGEGSRLTVL.

CDR3 region: CASRGQLSNQPQHF. The CDR3 nucleotides read TGTGCCAGCAGGGGACAGCTCTCTAATCAGCCCCAGCATTTT. The chain links TRBV6-1 to TRBJ1-5; 7 bases are a match to TRBD1. V lost 6 bases and J lost 4; bases outside the gene matches: 6. CDR1 and CDR2 (germline): MNHNS, SASEGT. This CDR3 is 14 amino acids long.

The rearrangement links TRBV29-1 to TRBJ2-3; tentative D call: TRBD1 (6 bases). Germline CDR1 SQVTM, CDR2 ANQGSEA. Trimming shortened V by 1 base and J by 5 bases, and 28 bases separated the two germline ends. The CDR3 is 19 amino acids. The DNA for the CDR3 is TGCAGCGTTGAAGGGAGGATAGACCAACAGGGCCTGGGTGGAGATACGCAGTATTTT. Protein product: CSVEGRIDQQGLGGDTQYF.

The chain carries TRBV27 and TRBJ2-7; a possible D gene is TRBD1 (5 bases). Germline lookup yields CDR1 MNHEY and CDR2 SMNVEV (reference sequence). Between the trimmed V and J ends, which lost 6 bases and 4 bases, there was a span of 25 bases. The length of the CDR3 is 17 residues. CDR3 in DNA: TGTGCCAGCAGGGCCCAGGGCACCTCCCTAAAAATTTACGAGCAGTACGTC. It is translated as CASRAQGTSLKIYEQYV.

The chain uses TRBV9 and TRBJ1-5; D remains ambiguous. Germline CDR1 SGDLS, CDR2 YYNGEE. The CDR3 is 17 amino acids. Trimming pared 0 bases from V and 5 bases from J, leaving 18 bases between. The CDR3 coding sequence is TGTGCCAGCAGCGTAGGTCCGGTGGCAGGATTGTATCAGCCCCAGCATTTT. Its translation is CASSVGPVAGLYQPQHF.

The J gene is TRBJ1-1, the V gene TRBV7-3, with D unresolved. This CDR3 is 14 amino acids long. With 2 bases removed from V and 3 bases from J, the gap between germline ends came to 10 bases. CDR1 and CDR2 from the germline V gene are SGHTA and FQGTGA. CDR3 sequence (DNA): TGTGCCAGCAGCTTAGCCGGGAGCGACACTGAAGCTTTCTTT. The encoded protein is CASSLAGSDTEAFF.

The CDR3 DNA reads TGTGCCAGCAGCTTCCGGACAGGACGAACTGAAGCTTTCTTT. It codes for CASSFRTGRTEAFF. The chain uses TRBV14 and TRBJ1-1; 7 positions agree with TRBD1. J lost 5 bases, V lost 5 bases, and 8 bases had no gene match. The CDR3 runs to 14 residues. CDR1 and CDR2 from the germline V gene are SGHDN and FVKESK.

The CDR3 is CASSFDRVASHNEKLFF. CDR3 bases: TGTGCCAGCAGTTTTGACAGGGTCGCCTCTCACAATGAAAAACTGTTTTTT. The gene calls are TRBV28 and TRBJ1-4, with 7 bases matching TRBD1. The CDR3 runs 17 residues. Per the germline V gene, CDR1 is MDHEN and CDR2 is SYDVKM. V gave up 3 bases and J gave up 5 bases; unmatched junction bases: 12.

The gene calls are TRBV7-2 and TRBJ2-7; TRBD1 is a possible D gene (5 bases). Trimming took 5 bases from V and 5 from J, leaving 13 bases between them. This CDR3 comprises 13 residues. Germline V gene lookup returns CDR1 SGHTA and CDR2 FQGNSA. This chain's CDR3 is CASSPDSFHEQYF. DNA of the CDR3: TGTGCCAGCAGCCCAGACAGTTTCCACGAGCAGTACTTC.

The chain has TRBV5-1 and TRBJ1-3; D uncertain. This CDR3 comprises 15 residues. Germline CDR1 is SGHRS and CDR2 is YFSETQ. Trimming pared 3 bases from V and 3 bases from J, leaving 13 bases between. In DNA, the CDR3 is TGCGCCAGCAGCTCCAATTCAGGAGGTGGAAACACCATATATTTT. This encodes CASSSNSGGGNTIYF.

The rearrangement links TRBV2 to TRBJ1-6, with TRBD1 identical over 9 bases. After removal of 6 bases from V and 6 bases from J, the junction contained 9 bases not matched to a gene. Germline-derived CDR1 and CDR2 are SNHLY and FYNNEI. There are 16 residues in the CDR3. Here the CDR3 reads CASRRQGGAVNSPLHF. CDR3 DNA: TGTGCCAGCAGGCGACAGGGGGGCGCGGTTAATTCACCCCTCCACTTT.

The rearrangement joins TRBV7-6 to TRBJ1-2; D ambiguous. This CDR3 spans 14 amino acids. Between the trimmed V and J ends, which lost 4 bases and 0 bases, there was a span of 9 bases. Germline V gene data show CDR1 as SGHVS and CDR2 as FNYEAQ. The CDR3 nucleotides read TGTGCCAGCAGCTCCGGGTCAGCTAACTATGGCTACACCTTC. It translates to CASSSGSANYGYTF.

V and J are TRBV7-3 and TRBJ2-2; D uncertain. The CDR3 covers 16 residues. V was pared by 1 base and J by 0 bases, with 9 bases between. Germline V gene sequence: CDR1 SGHTA, CDR2 FQGTGA. CDR3: CASSLMSRPNTGELFF. CDR3 bases: TGTGCCAGCAGCTTAATGAGCAGGCCGAACACCGGGGAGCTGTTTTTT.

The chain joins TRBV2 to TRBJ1-4; tentatively, D is TRBD1 (6 bases). V lost 6 bases to trimming and J lost 6 bases, with 14 bases between them. CDR1 is SNHLY and CDR2 is FYNNEI in the germline V gene. The CDR3 has 14 amino acids. The CDR3 region is CASSDRLWYEKLFF. The CDR3, as DNA: TGTGCCAGCAGCGACAGGTTATGGTATGAAAAACTGTTTTTT.

This chain uses TRBV6-1 with TRBJ2-5; D is unresolved. The assigned J gene may be wrong: the sequence end matches TRBJ2-7 better. The CDR3 is 13 residues long. The V gene's germline CDR1 is MNHNS and CDR2 SASEGT. The CDR3 bases are TGTGCCAGCAGTGAAGCCAGGCTCTACGAGCAGTACTTC. This translates into CASSEARLYEQYF.

This chain joins TRBV6-5 and TRBJ1-6; maybe TRBD1 (5 bases). Germline V gene data show CDR1 as MNHEY and CDR2 as SVGAGI. The CDR3 is 15 amino acids. The V and J ends lost 0 bases and 7 bases respectively, with 10 bases between them. The CDR3 region is CASSYSGRANSPLHF. The CDR3 nucleotides are TGTGCCAGCAGTTACTCTGGCAGGGCGAATTCACCCCTCCACTTT.

J is TRBJ2-7 and V is TRBV6-5; D ambiguous. Germline V lookup: CDR1 MNHEY, CDR2 SVGAGI. Trimming shortened V by 7 bases and J by 0 bases, and 13 bases separated the two germline ends. The CDR3 is made up of 14 amino acids. The CDR3 protein is CASTNRLDSYEQYF. The DNA of the CDR3 is TGTGCCAGCACCAACCGCCTAGACTCCTACGAGCAGTACTTC.

CDR3 protein: CASSPTLAGGSTDTQYF. The CDR3 DNA is TGTGCCAGCAGCCCCACACTAGCGGGGGGGAGCACAGATACGCAGTATTTT. V usage is TRBV5-6 and J usage is TRBJ2-3; TRBD2 aligns across 13 bases. V dropped 4 bases and J dropped 0; count of bases not matched to a gene: 5. The CDR3 extends over 17 amino acids. Germline V gene data show CDR1 as SGHDT and CDR2 as YYEEEE.

The gene calls are TRBV19 and TRBJ1-1; TRBD1 matches at 7 bases. After removal of 3 bases from V and 2 bases from J, the junction contained 3 bases not matched to a gene. This CDR3 region has 14 residues. From germline, CDR1 is LNHDA and CDR2 SQIVND (reference sequence). The CDR3 loop is CASSMYRGNTEAFF. The CDR3 DNA is TGTGCCAGTAGTATGTACAGGGGTAACACTGAAGCTTTCTTT.

J is TRBJ2-3 and V is TRBV5-1, with 13 bases aligning to TRBD2. J was trimmed by 4 bases and V by 3 bases; bases with no gene match: 11. Per germline, CDR1 SGHRS and CDR2 YFSETQ. The CDR3 is made up of 18 amino acids. For the CDR3, the DNA is TGCGCCAGCAGCTGGGGAAGGGGGACTAGCGGGGCTCCAGATACGCAGTATTTT. Its translation: CASSWGRGTSGAPDTQYF.

V usage is TRBV4-3 and J usage is TRBJ2-2; D is unresolved. Germline V gene lookup returns CDR1 LGHNA and CDR2 YSLEER. The length of the CDR3 is 14 residues. V shed 2 bases and J shed 7 bases, with 11 bases lying between them. The CDR3 sequence: CASSQLQAGGELFF. The CDR3 nucleotides are TGCGCCAGCAGCCAATTGCAGGCTGGCGGGGAGCTGTTTTTT.

This chain uses TRBV9 with TRBJ2-4; D possibly corresponds to TRBD1 (5 bases). The CDR3 loop spans 17 amino acids. The V gene lost 0 bases and the J gene lost 0 bases, with 13 bases spanning the gap. Germline CDR1 and CDR2: SGDLS and YYNGEE. The CDR3 DNA reads TGTGCCAGCAGCGTAGGATGGCAGGACATAGCCAAAAACATTCAGTACTTC. Translated, it gives CASSVGWQDIAKNIQYF. Full variable domain (remainder filled in from reference TRBV9 and TRBJ2-4): DSGVTQTPKHLITATGQRVTLRCSPRSGDLSVYWYQQSLDQGLQFLIQYYNGEERAKGNILERFSAQQFPDLHSELNLSSLELGDSALYFCASSVGWQDIAKNIQYFGAGTRLSVL.

The chain has TRBV29-1 and TRBJ2-3, with D unresolved. The CDR3 covers 11 residues. CDR1 SQVTM and CDR2 ANQGSEA come from the germline V gene. Trimming cost V 4 bases and J 4 bases, with 6 bases left between them. CDR3 residues: CSVAVPDTQYF. CDR3 DNA sequence: TGCAGCGTTGCGGTCCCAGATACGCAGTATTTT.

The rearrangement joins TRBV5-1 to TRBJ2-2; D ambiguous. The CDR3 runs 16 residues. V gave up 1 base and J gave up 2 bases, with 12 bases separating them. Looked up from germline, CDR1 is SGHRS and CDR2 is YFSETQ. For the CDR3, the DNA is TGCGCCAGCAGCTTGAGCCCCCAAACTAACACCGGGGAGCTGTTTTTT. This sequence encodes CASSLSPQTNTGELFF.

CDR3 nucleotides: TGTGCCATCAGGGGACAGGGAGGGAATTCACCCCTCCACTTT. Its protein is CAIRGQGGNSPLHF. This sequence joins TRBV10-3 and TRBJ1-6, with 9 bases matching TRBD1. The CDR3 runs 14 residues. V lost 6 bases to trimming and J lost 7 bases; unmatched junction nucleotides: 4. CDR1 is ENHRY, CDR2 SYGVKD, per germline.

The chain carries TRBV5-6 and TRBJ1-2; 7 nucleotides agree with TRBD1. The CDR3 covers 13 residues. Germline V gene data show CDR1 as SGHDT and CDR2 as YYEEEE. The V and J ends lost 4 bases and 8 bases, in that order; junction bases with no gene match: 8. CDR3 loop: CASSRTGAWGYTF. CDR3 bases: TGTGCCAGCAGCCGTACAGGGGCCTGGGGCTACACCTTC.